This T cell receptor (beta chain) was observed in a study of OX40 agonist ivuxolimab in advanced cancers. Profiled with immunoSEQ multiplex PCR; TCRdb holds only in-frame clones, not every one. The repertoire holds about 67,000 clones, 70% to 90% seen once, with over 2% in the top ten. The specimen comprised CD4+ or CD8+ T cells sorted from blood, sampled in a trial of the OX40 agonist ivuxolimab. This TCR was recovered from an adult with an advanced solid tumor such as melanoma, head and neck, liver or kidney cancer.

CDR3 region: CATRRVNYGYTF. The DNA for the CDR3 is TGTGCCACCCGTCGAGTAAACTATGGCTACACCTTC. This chain links TRBV28 with TRBJ1-2; D gene unclear. CDR3 length: 12 residues. V was shortened by 10 bases and J by 2 bases, with 11 bases between the two germline ends. Germline V CDR1 and CDR2: MDHEN, SYDVKM.